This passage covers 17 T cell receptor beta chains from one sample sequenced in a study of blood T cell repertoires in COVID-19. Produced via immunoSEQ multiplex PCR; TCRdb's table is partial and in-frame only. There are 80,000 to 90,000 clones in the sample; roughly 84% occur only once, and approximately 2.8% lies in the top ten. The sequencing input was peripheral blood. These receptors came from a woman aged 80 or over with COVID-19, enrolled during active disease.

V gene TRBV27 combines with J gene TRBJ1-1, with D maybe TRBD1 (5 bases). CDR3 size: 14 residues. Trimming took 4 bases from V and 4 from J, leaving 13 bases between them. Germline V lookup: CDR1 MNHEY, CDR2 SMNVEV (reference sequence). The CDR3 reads CASSSVGQGTEAFF. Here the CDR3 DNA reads TGTGCCAGCAGTTCAGTGGGGCAGGGCACTGAAGCTTTCTTT.

The CDR3 DNA reads as TGCGCCAACAATAGCGGGAGCCACGGGGATGAGCAGTTCTTC. It codes for CANNSGSHGDEQFF. The chain has TRBV4-1 and TRBJ2-1; TRBD2 aligns across 9 bases. J gave up 8 bases and V 10 bases, and 12 bases lay outside the gene matches. Germline loops: CDR1 MGHRA, CDR2 YSYEKL. The CDR3 loop spans 14 amino acids.

CDR3 sequence: CATSAGVNYGYTF. Written as DNA, the CDR3 is TGTGCCACCAGTGCGGGGGTAAACTATGGCTACACCTTC. V and J are TRBV24-1 and TRBJ1-2; D might be TRBD1 (5 bases). Germline values: CDR1 KGHDR, CDR2 SFDVKD. The CDR3 extends over 13 amino acids. V was cut by 5 bases and J by 2 bases, with 8 bases left in between.

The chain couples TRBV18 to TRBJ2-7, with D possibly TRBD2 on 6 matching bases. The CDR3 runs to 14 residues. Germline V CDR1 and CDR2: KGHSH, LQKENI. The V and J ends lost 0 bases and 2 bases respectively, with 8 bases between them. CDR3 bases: TGTGCCAGCTCACCACCTAGCGGCCCCTACGAGCAGTACTTC. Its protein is CASSPPSGPYEQYF.

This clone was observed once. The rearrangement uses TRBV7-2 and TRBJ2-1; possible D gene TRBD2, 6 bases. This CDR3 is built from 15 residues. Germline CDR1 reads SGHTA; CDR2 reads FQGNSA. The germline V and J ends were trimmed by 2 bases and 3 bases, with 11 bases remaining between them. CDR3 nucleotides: TGTGCCAGCAGCTTATTTGTGGGAGGCTACAATGAGCAGTTCTTC. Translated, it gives CASSLFVGGYNEQFF.

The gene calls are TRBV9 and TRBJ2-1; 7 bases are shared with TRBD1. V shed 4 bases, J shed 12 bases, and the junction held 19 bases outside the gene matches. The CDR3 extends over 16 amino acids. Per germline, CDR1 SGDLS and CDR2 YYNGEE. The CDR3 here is CASSPRTGSISVGQFF. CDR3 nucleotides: TGTGCCAGCAGCCCACGGACAGGATCCATTAGTGTGGGGCAGTTCTTC.

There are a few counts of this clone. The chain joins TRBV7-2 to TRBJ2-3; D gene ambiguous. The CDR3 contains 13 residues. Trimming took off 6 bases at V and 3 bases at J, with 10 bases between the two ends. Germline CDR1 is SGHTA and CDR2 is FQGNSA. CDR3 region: CASRTFLTDTQYF. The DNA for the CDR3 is TGTGCCAGCAGGACTTTCCTAACAGATACGCAGTATTTT.

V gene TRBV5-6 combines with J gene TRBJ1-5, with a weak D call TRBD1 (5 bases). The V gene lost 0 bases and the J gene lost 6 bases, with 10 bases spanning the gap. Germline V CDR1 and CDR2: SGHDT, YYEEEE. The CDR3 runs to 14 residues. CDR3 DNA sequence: TGTGCCAGCAGCTTGGGCAGGGTGGTTCAGCCCCAGCATTTT. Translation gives CASSLGRVVQPQHF.

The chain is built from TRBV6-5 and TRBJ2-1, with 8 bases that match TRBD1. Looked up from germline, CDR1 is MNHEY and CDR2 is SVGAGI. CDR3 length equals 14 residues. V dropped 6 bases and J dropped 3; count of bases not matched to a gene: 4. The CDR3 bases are TGTGCCAGCAGCCAGGACAGGGTCTACAATGAGCAGTTCTTC. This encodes CASSQDRVYNEQFF.

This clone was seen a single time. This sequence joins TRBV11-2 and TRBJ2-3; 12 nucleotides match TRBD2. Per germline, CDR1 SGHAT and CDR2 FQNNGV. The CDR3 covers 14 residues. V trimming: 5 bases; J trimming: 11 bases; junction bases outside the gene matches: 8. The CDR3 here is CASSLGLAGREQYF. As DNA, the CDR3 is TGTGCCAGCAGCCTCGGACTAGCGGGGCGGGAGCAGTATTTT.

CDR3 amino acids: CASRFGIGQGNSPLHF. The CDR3 region has the DNA TGTGCCAGCAGATTCGGTATTGGACAGGGTAATTCACCCCTCCACTTT. The V and J genes are TRBV27 and TRBJ1-6, with 8 nucleotides matching TRBD1. The CDR3 contains 16 residues. Unmatched junction bases numbered 10, after V lost 6 bases and J lost 6 bases. Germline V lookup: CDR1 MNHEY, CDR2 SMNVEV (reference sequence).

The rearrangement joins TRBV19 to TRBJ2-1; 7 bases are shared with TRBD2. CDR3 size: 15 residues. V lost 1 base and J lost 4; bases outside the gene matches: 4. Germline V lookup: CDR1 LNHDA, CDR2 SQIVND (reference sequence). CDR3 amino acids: CASSIAPSGYNEQFF. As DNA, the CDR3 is TGTGCCAGTAGTATAGCGCCTAGCGGTTACAATGAGCAGTTCTTC.

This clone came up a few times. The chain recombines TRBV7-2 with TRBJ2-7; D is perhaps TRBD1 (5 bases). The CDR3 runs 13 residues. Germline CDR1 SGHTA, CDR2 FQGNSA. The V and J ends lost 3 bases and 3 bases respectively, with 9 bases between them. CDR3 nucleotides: TGTGCCAGCAGCTTCCAGGGATTCTACGAGCAGTACTTC. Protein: CASSFQGFYEQYF.

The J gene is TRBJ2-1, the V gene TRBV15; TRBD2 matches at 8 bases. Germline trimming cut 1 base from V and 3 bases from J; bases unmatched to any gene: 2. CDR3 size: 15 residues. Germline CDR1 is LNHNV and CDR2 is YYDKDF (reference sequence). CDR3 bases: TGTGCCACCAGCAGAGTTAGCGGGGTCTACAATGAGCAGTTCTTC. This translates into CATSRVSGVYNEQFF.

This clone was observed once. The CDR3 nucleotides are TGTGCCAGCAGCCGGACTAGCGGGGCGAGGTACGAGCAGTACTTC. Translated: CASSRTSGARYEQYF. The V gene is TRBV6-2 or TRBV6-3, the J gene TRBJ2-7; TRBD2 agrees at 12 bases. Trimming removed 6 bases from V and 4 bases from J; junction bases left unmatched: 7. Germline CDR1 MNHEY, CDR2 SVGEGT. The CDR3 totals 15 residues.

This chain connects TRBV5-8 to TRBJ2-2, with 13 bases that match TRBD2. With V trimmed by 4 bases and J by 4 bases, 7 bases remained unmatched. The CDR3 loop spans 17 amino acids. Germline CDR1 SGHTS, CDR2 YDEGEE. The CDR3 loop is CASSKGLAGAATGELFF. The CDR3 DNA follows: TGTGCCAGCAGCAAAGGACTAGCGGGGGCCGCCACCGGGGAGCTGTTTTTT.

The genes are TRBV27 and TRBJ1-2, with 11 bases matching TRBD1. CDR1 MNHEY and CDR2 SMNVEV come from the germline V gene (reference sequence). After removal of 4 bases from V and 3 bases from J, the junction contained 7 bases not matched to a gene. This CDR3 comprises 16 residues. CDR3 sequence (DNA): TGTGCCAGCAGTTCTTGGACAGGGGGCATTGACTATGGCTACACCTTC. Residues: CASSSWTGGIDYGYTF.